This T cell receptor beta chain originates from a study of cytotoxic CD8 clonotypes in ibrutinib-treated CLL. General study findings and limits: Public clonotypes, an uncommon group, contracted or remained stable on treatment. Exceeding age-matched healthy donors, baseline clonality also tracked the counts of circulating CD8+ T cells.

Germline CDR1 SEHNR, CDR2 FQNEAQ (reference sequence). The V gene end was trimmed by 8 bases and the J gene end by 5 bases; junction bases not matched to a gene: 9. This CDR3 is 14 amino acids long. This clone has only a few counts. Antigen specificity is unknown. Depths of 1 in 200,000 to 1 in 1 million T cells were the sequencing target. The assay was immunoSEQ multiplex PCR, and TCRdb's table has in-frame clones only and misses some. The table shows tens of thousands of clones, with over 45% occurring only once. The sequencing used PBMCs, collected before ibrutinib treatment. This chain joins TRBV7-9 and TRBJ2-4; 7 bases agree with TRBD1. The sequence derives from a human donor with chronic lymphocytic leukemia. The CDR3 bases are TGTGCCAGCGGGCAGGGGGAGTTTGAAAACATTCAGTACTTC. Translated, it gives CASGQGEFENIQYF. The whole variable domain, filled in from reference TRBV7-9 and TRBJ2-4, reads DTGVSQNPRHKITKRGQNVTFRCDPISEHNRLYWYRQTLGQGPEFLTYFQNEAQLEKSRLLSDRFSAERPKGSFSTLEIQRTEQGDSAMYLCASGQGEFENIQYFGAGTRLSVL.